This T cell receptor (beta chain) was recorded in a study of identical twins. Overall study results and limits: It was possible that invariant MAIT and iNKT cells partly confounded the zero-insertion analyses. A cross-sectional statistical analysis, not follow-up of the same donors, supported the conclusions. Beta out-of-frame sequences showed weaker excess twin sharing.

Using its own MiXCR run on the 5' RACE reads, TCRdb lists one record per CDR3 protein. The data show about 890,000 distinct CDR3 sequences, roughly an eighth seen once. CDR1 and CDR2 from the germline V gene are SGHKS and YYEKEE (reference sequence). Germline trimming cut 1 base from V and 1 base from J; bases unmatched to any gene: 4. The CDR3 sequence is 17 residues long. This clonotype was counted only a few times. Its matching antigen is unknown. Everyone who gave samples was a healthy Caucasian. The same data also contributed to another study, on yellow fever vaccine responses in identical twins.

This chain uses TRBV5-5 with TRBJ2-6, with TRBD1 matching over 8 bases. Material for sequencing was PBMCs. This sequence was found in a woman aged 18 to 35 in good health. The CDR3 spells CASSLQGASSGANVLTF. CDR3 sequence (DNA): TGTGCCAGCAGCTTGCAGGGGGCTAGTTCTGGGGCCAACGTCCTGACTTTC.